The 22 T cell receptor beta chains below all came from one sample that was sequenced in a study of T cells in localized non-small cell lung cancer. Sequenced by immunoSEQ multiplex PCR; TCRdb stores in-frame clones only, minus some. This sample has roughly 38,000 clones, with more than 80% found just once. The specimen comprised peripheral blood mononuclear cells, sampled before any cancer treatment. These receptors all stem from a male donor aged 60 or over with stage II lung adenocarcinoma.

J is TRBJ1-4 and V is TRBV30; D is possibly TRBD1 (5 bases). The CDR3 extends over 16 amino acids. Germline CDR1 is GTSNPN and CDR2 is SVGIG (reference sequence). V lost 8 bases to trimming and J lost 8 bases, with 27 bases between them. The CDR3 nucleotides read TGTGCCGGGACCCCCACCCCGGGGCCTCTCCGGGAAAAACTGTTTTTT. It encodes CAGTPTPGPLREKLFF.

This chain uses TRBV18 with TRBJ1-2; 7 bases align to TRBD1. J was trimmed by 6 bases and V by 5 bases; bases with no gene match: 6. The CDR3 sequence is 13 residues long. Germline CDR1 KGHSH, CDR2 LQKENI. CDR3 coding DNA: TGTGCCAGCTCATCCACAGGGGACGATGGCTACACCTTC. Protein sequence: CASSSTGDDGYTF.

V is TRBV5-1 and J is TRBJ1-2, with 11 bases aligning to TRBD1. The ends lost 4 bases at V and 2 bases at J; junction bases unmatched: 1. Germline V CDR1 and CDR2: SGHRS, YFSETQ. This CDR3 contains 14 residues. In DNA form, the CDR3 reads TGCGCCAGCAGCCGGGACAGGGGGAACTATGGCTACACCTTC. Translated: CASSRDRGNYGYTF. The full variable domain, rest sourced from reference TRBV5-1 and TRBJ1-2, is KAGVTQTPRYLIKTRGQQVTLSCSPISGHRSVSWYQQTPGQGLQFLFEYFSETQRNKGNFPGRFSGRQFSNSRSEMNVSTLELGDSALYLCASSRDRGNYGYTFGSGTRLTVV.

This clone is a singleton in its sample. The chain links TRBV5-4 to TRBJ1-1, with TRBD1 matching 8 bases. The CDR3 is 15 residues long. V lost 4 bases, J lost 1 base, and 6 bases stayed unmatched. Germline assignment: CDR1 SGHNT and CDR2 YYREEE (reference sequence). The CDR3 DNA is TGTGCCAGCAGCGCGACAGGGGCCGGGAACACTGAAGCTTTCTTT. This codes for CASSATGAGNTEAFF.

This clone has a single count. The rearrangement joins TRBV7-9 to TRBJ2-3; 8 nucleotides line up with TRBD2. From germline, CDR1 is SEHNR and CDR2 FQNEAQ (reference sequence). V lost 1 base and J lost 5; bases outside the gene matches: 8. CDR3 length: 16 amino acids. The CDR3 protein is CASSLGLAGGEDTQYF. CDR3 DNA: TGTGCCAGCAGCTTAGGTCTCGCGGGAGGAGAAGATACGCAGTATTTT.

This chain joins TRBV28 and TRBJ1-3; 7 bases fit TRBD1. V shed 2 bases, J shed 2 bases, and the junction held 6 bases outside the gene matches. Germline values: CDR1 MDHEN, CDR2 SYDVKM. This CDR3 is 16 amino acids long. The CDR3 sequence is CASSLLTQGTGNTIYF. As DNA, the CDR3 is TGTGCCAGCAGTTTACTGACACAGGGGACTGGAAACACCATATATTTT.

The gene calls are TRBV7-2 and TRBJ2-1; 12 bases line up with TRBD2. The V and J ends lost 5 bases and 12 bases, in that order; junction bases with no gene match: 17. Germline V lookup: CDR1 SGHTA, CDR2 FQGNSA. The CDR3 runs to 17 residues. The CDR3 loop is CASSTISGTSGSWGQFF. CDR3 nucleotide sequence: TGTGCCAGCAGCACCATATCCGGGACTAGCGGGTCCTGGGGGCAGTTCTTC.

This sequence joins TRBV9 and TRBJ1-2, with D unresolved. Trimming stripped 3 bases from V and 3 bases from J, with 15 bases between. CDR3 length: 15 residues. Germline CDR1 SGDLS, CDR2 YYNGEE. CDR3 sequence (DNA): TGTGCCAGCAGCGCTTGGACGGTCCCCCACTATGGCTACACCTTC. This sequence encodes CASSAWTVPHYGYTF.

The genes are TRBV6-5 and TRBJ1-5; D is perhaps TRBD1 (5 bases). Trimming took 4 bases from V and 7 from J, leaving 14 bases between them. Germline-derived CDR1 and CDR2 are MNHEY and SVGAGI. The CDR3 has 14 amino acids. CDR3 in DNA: TGTGCCAGCAGTTCCGAGGGGAGGAGGCAGCCCCAGCATTTT. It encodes CASSSEGRRQPQHF.

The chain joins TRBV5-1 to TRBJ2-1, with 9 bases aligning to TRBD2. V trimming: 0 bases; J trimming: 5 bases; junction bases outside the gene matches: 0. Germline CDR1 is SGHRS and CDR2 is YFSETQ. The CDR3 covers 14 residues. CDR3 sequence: CASSLGGRDNEQFF. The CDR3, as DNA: TGCGCCAGCAGCTTGGGCGGGAGGGACAATGAGCAGTTCTTC. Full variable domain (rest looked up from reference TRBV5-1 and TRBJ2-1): KAGVTQTPRYLIKTRGQQVTLSCSPISGHRSVSWYQQTPGQGLQFLFEYFSETQRNKGNFPGRFSGRQFSNSRSEMNVSTLELGDSALYLCASSLGGRDNEQFFGPGTRLTVL.

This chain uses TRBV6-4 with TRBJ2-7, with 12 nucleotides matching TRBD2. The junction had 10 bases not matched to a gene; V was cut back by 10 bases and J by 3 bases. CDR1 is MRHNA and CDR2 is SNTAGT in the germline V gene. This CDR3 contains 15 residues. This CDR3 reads CATLTRLAGDYEQYF. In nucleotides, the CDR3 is TGTGCCACCCTAACTCGACTAGCGGGAGACTACGAGCAGTACTTC.

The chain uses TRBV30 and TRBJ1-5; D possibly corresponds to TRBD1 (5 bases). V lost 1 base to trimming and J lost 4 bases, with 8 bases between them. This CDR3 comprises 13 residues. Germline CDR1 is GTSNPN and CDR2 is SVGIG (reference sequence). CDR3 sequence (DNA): TGTGCCTGGAGTGCGGGGGGGAATCAGCCCCAGCATTTT. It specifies CAWSAGGNQPQHF.

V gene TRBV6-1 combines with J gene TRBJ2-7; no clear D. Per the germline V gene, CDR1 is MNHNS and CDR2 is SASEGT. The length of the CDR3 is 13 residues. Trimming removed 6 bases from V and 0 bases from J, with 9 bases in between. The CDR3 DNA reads TGTGCCAGCAGGGGCGTTCACTCCTACGAGCAGTACTTC. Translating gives CASRGVHSYEQYF.

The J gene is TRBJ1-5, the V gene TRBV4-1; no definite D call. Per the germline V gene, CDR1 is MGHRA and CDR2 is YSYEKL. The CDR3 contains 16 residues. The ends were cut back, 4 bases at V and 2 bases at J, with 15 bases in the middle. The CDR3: CASSPGLPQGNQPQHF. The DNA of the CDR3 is TGCGCCAGCAGCCCCGGGCTGCCCCAGGGCAATCAGCCCCAGCATTTT.

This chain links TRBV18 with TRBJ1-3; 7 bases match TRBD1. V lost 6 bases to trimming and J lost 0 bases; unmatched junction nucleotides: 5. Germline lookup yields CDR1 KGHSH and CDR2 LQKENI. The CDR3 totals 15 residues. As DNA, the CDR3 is TGTGCCAGCTCCCTCACAGGGGACTCTGGAAACACCATATATTTT. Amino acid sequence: CASSLTGDSGNTIYF.

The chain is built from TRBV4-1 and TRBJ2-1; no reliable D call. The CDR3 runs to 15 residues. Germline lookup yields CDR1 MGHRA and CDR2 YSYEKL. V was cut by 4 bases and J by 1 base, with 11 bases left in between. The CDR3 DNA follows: TGCGCCAGCAGCCCGTTGGCCTATTCCTACAATGAGCAGTTCTTC. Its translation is CASSPLAYSYNEQFF.

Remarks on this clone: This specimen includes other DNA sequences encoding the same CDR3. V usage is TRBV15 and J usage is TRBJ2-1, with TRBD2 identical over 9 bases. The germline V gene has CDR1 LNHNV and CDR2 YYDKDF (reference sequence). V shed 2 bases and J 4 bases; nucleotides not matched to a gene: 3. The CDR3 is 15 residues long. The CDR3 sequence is CATSRSREGYNEQFF. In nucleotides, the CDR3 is TGTGCCACCAGCAGATCGCGGGAGGGGTACAATGAGCAGTTCTTC.

The CDR3 nucleotides read TGTGCCAGCAGCTACCAACCCGGGACAATTCAAGAGACCCAGTACTTC. Encoded protein: CASSYQPGTIQETQYF. The chain combines TRBV7-9 with TRBJ2-5; TRBD1 is a possible D gene (6 bases). CDR1 is SEHNR and CDR2 is FQNEAQ in the germline V gene (reference sequence). The V gene lost 4 bases and the J gene lost 2 bases, with 17 bases spanning the gap. The CDR3 is 16 residues long. The full variable domain, its missing parts supplied by reference TRBV7-9 and TRBJ2-5, is DTGVSQNPRHKITKRGQNVTFRCDPISEHNRLYWYRQTLGQGPEFLTYFQNEAQLEKSRLLSDRFSAERPKGSFSTLEIQRTEQGDSAMYLCASSYQPGTIQETQYFGPGTRLLVL.

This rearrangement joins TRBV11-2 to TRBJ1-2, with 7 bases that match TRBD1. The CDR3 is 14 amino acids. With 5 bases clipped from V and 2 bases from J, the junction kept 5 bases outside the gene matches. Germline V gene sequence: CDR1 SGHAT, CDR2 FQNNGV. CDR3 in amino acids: CASSVLTGNYGYTF. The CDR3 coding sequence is TGTGCCAGCAGCGTCTTGACAGGGAACTATGGCTACACCTTC.

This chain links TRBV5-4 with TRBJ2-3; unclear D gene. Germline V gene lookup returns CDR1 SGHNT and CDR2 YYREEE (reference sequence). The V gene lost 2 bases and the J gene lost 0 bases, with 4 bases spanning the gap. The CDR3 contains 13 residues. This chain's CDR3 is CASSLSSTDTQYF. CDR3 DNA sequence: TGTGCCAGCAGCTTATCTAGCACAGATACGCAGTATTTT.

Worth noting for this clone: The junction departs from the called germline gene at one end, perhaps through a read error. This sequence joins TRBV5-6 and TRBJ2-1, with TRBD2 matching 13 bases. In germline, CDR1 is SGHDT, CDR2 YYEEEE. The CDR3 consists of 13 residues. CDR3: CASSQGLAGERVF. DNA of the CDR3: TGTGCCAGCAGCCAAGGACTAGCGGGAGAGAGGGTCTTC.

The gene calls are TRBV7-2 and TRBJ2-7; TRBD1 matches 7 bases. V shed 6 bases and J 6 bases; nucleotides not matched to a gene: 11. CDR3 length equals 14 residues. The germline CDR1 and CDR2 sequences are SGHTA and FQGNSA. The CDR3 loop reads CASSLRQGASEQYF. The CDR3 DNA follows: TGTGCCAGCAGTCTCAGACAGGGCGCTAGCGAGCAGTACTTC.